This TCR beta chain derives from a study of breast tumors, draining lymph nodes, adjacent tissues. Findings and caveats of the study: The lymph node origin of tumor T cells was framed as consistent with a hypothesis, not demonstrated. The data were judged consistent with most tumor T cells coming from lymph node and expanding in tumor. Tumors had less TCR diversity than lymph nodes, more than nontumor tissue.

In TCRdb, the multiplex PCR reads were re-called with MiXCR into one record per CDR3 protein. The sample yields about 180,000 distinct CDR3 sequences, 25% to 40% seen once. Germline CDR1 is MRHNA and CDR2 is SNTAGT. V lost 6 bases and J lost 2, with 16 bases in between. The CDR3 is 15 amino acids. The lymph nodes were axillary draining lymph nodes from breast cancer patients. This clonotype was seen ten or more times. No antigen is known for it. Sequencing used axillary lymph node tissue. The chain couples TRBV6-4 to TRBJ2-5, with no clear D. The receptor comes from a female donor with breast cancer. Some clones in this sample may be carry-over from other donors' samples. CDR3 DNA: TGTGCCAGCAGCGCCCGGGCAGGCTGGCAAGAGACCCAGTACTTC. It translates to CASSARAGWQETQYF.